Listed below are T cell receptor beta chains from one sample, sequenced in a study of T cell clones after liver transplantation. These receptors are not linked to any known antigen. Generated by immunoSEQ multiplex PCR, the TCRdb table keeps only in-frame clones and is missing some. This repertoire shows approximately 2,900 clones, roughly 23% found once; its top ten account for roughly a sixth. Specimen: CD4+ T cells from PBMCs cultured with third-party cells. These receptors were obtained from a human patient who received a liver transplant. The graft donor may have given rise to some T cells. Each CDR3 is given with its conserved first and last residue. A D gene is named only where the DNA matches it firmly. Size is stated for part of the rows, as once, few or many counts, or as a class when the clone is expanded.

d_call j_call v_call clone_size cdr3_aa cdr3_nt
TRBD2 TRBJ2-5 TRBV19 NA CASSLAGGMETQYF TGTGCCAGTAGCTTAGCGGGAGGTATGGAGACCCAGTACTTC
NA TRBJ1-6 TRBV4-2 NA CASSPSSQGNSPLHF TGTGCCAGCAGCCCCAGCAGCCAGGGAAATTCACCCCTCCACTTT
NA TRBJ2-7 TRBV27 NA CASSPYLGPNEQYF TGTGCCAGCAGTCCATACCTTGGCCCCAACGAGCAGTACTTC
NA TRBJ1-2 TRBV4-1 NA CASSQVILTNYGYTF TGCGCCAGCAGCCAAGTGATCCTCACTAACTATGGCTACACCTTC
TRBD1 TRBJ2-1 TRBV6-5 NA CASSRRGQGYNEQFF TGTGCCAGCAGTCGAAGGGGGCAGGGATACAATGAGCAGTTCTTC
NA TRBJ2-5 TRBV2 NA CASSLEGGETQYF TGTGCCAGCAGTCTTGAGGGGGGAGAGACCCAGTACTTC
TRBD2 TRBJ2-2 TRBV4-2 NA CASSLDPSGGTGELFF TGTGCCAGCAGCTTGGACCCTAGCGGAGGAACCGGGGAGCTGTTTTTT
NA TRBJ2-5 TRBV14 few CASSAPETVLMKTQYF TGTGCCAGCAGCGCCCCGGAGACTGTTCTAATGAAGACCCAGTACTTC
NA TRBJ2-1 TRBV27 NA CASRRGRAASYNEQFF TGTGCCAGCAGAAGGGGGAGGGCCGCCTCCTACAATGAGCAGTTCTTC
TRBD1 TRBJ2-3 TRBV13 large CASSFLGGEGGQYF TGTGCCAGCAGCTTTTTAGGGGGCGAAGGTGGGCAGTATTTT
TRBD2 TRBJ2-1 TRBV29-1 NA CSVDRGEVEQFF TGCAGCGTTGATCGGGGGGAGGTTGAGCAGTTCTTC
NA TRBJ2-4 TRBV4-3 NA CASSQEETTKNIQYF TGCGCCAGCAGCCAAGAGGAGACGACCAAAAACATTCAGTACTTC
NA TRBJ1-6 TRBV7-6 NA CASSLGAGRGGNSPLHF TGTGCCAGCAGCTTAGGGGCGGGCAGGGGAGGGAATTCACCCCTCCACTTT
TRBD1 TRBJ1-3 TRBV5-1 large CASRPITGAGNTIYF TGCGCCAGCAGACCGATAACAGGGGCGGGAAACACCATATATTTT
TRBD2 TRBJ2-1 TRBV27 NA CASSTAGPYNEQFF TGTGCCAGCTCGACAGCGGGGCCTTACAATGAGCAGTTCTTC
TRBD2 TRBJ2-1 TRBV10-1 NA CASSERSSGLSYNEQFF TGCGCCAGCAGTGAGAGGTCTAGCGGGCTCTCCTACAATGAGCAGTTCTTC
NA TRBJ1-1 TRBV6-5 few CASSKPWGEAFF TGTGCCAGCAGTAAACCTTGGGGTGAAGCTTTCTTT
NA TRBJ2-4 TRBV19 large CASSIFSGAKNIQYF TGTGCCAGTAGTATTTTTTCGGGAGCCAAAAACATTCAGTACTTC
TRBD1 TRBJ1-1 TRBV18 NA CASSPSDRGKTEAFF TGTGCCAGCTCACCTTCCGACAGGGGGAAAACTGAAGCTTTCTTT
NA TRBJ2-7 TRBV28 few CASSGRGRLYF TGTGCCAGCAGTGGGAGGGGGCGCCTTTACTTC
TRBD1 TRBJ1-5 TRBV10-3 NA CAISVEQGAGQPQHF TGTGCCATCAGTGTCGAACAGGGGGCCGGTCAGCCCCAGCATTTT
TRBD1 TRBJ2-2 TRBV7-7 once CASSTPTGGGTGELLF TGTGCCAGCAGCACTCCGACAGGGGGCGGAACCGGGGAGCTGCTTTTT
TRBD1 TRBJ2-7 TRBV6-1 large CASSENRGAYEQYF TGTGCCAGCAGTGAAAACAGGGGGGCCTACGAGCAGTACTTC
NA TRBJ1-1 TRBV6-1 NA CASSKPWGEAFF TGTGCCAGCAGTAAACCTTGGGGTGAAGCTTTCTTT
TRBD1 TRBJ1-2 TRBV7-8 few CASSLATGAGYGYTF TGTGCCAGCAGCTTAGCGACAGGGGCGGGCTATGGCTACACCTTC
NA TRBJ2-7 TRBV5-1 medium-sized CASSLAGSWDEQYF TGCGCCAGCAGCTTGGCCGGGTCGTGGGACGAGCAGTACTTC
NA TRBJ2-4 TRBV27 NA CASSYRGPRTVDILAKNIQYF TGTGCCAGCAGCTATAGGGGTCCTCGTACAGTCGATATACTAGCCAAAAACATTCAGTACTTC
NA TRBJ1-6 TRBV4-3 NA CASSQDRGLSPLHF TGCGCCAGCAGCCAAGATAGGGGACTATCACCCCTCCACTTT
NA TRBJ1-3 TRBV11-1 few CASSLVSGNTIYF TGTGCCAGCAGCCTAGTCTCTGGAAACACCATATATTTT
NA TRBJ1-5 TRBV6-6 NA CASSYLGLNSNQPQHF TGTGCCAGCAGTTACTTGGGCCTAAACAGCAATCAGCCCCAGCATTTT
TRBD2 TRBJ2-1 TRBV7-4 few CASRTSVLTEQFF TGTGCCAGCAGGACTAGCGTGTTGACTGAGCAGTTCTTC
TRBD1 TRBJ2-5 TRBV7-4 NA CASSAAERQGETQYF TGTGCCAGCAGCGCTGCCGAACGACAGGGAGAGACCCAGTACTTC
TRBD1 TRBJ1-6 TRBV19 NA CASSDRDRGIPLHF TGTGCCAGTAGTGACCGGGACAGAGGGATCCCCCTCCACTTT
TRBD1 TRBJ1-1 TRBV6-1 NA CASSAPGQGFTEAFF TGTGCCAGCAGTGCCCCGGGACAGGGGTTCACTGAAGCTTTCTTT
NA TRBJ2-6 TRBV7-5 NA CVRSLFPGEDNVLTF TGTGTCAGAAGCTTATTTCCAGGGGAAGACAACGTCCTGACTTTC
NA TRBJ2-7 TRBV6-5 medium-sized CASSTRASSSYEQYF TGTGCCAGCAGTACCCGGGCCTCTAGCTCCTACGAGCAGTACTTC
TRBD2 TRBJ2-7 TRBV30 few CAWSIAGLGEQYF TGTGCCTGGAGTATAGCGGGACTGGGCGAGCAGTACTTC
TRBD1 TRBJ1-2 TRBV5-8 NA CASSAGTGYGYTF TGTGCCAGCAGCGCGGGGACAGGCTATGGCTACACCTTC
NA TRBJ2-7 TRBV4-2 few CASSLGETGPYEQYF TGTGCCAGCAGCTTGGGCGAGACAGGCCCCTACGAGCAGTACTTC
NA TRBJ1-6 TRBV6-5 few CASSLGSGLAPLHF TGTGCCAGCAGTTTGGGGTCGGGCCTCGCACCCCTCCACTTT